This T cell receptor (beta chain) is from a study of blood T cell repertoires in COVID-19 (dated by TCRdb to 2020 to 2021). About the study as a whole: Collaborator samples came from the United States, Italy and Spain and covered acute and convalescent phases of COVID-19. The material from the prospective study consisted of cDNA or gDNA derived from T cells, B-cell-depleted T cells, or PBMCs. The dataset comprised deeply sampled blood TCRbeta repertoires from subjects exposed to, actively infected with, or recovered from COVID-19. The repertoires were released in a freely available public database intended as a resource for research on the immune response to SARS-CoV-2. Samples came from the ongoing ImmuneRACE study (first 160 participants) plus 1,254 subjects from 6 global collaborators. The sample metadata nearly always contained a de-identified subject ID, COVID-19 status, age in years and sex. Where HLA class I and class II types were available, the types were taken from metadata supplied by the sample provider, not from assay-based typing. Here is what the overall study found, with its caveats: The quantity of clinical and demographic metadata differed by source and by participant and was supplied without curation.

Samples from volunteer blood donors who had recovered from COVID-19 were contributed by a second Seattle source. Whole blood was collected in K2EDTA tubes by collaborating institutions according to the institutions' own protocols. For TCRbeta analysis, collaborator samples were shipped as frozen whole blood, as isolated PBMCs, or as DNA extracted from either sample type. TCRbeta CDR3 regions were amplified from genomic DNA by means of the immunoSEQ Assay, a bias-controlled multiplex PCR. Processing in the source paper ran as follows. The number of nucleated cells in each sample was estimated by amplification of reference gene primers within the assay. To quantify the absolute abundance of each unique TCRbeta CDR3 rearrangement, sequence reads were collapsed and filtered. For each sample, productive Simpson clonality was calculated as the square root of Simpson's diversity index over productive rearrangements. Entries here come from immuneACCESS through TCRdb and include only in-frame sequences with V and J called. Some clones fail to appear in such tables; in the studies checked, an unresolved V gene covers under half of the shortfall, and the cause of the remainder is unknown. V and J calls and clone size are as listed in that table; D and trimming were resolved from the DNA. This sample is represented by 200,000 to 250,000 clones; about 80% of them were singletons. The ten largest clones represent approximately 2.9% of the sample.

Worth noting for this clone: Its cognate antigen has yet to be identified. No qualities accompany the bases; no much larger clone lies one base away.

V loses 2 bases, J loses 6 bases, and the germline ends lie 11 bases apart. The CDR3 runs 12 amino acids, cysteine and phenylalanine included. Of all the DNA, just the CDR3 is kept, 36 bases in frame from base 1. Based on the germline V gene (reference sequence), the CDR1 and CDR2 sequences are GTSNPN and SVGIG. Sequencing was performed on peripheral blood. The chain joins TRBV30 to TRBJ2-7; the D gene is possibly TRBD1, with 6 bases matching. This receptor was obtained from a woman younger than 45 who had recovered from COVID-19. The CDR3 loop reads CAWSKGVGEQYF. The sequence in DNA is TGTGCCTGGAGTAAGGGGGTTGGCGAGCAGTACTTC.